A few counts support the clone carrying this TCR beta chain. This sample was taken from a study of human T cells and chemical hapten exposure. Whole-study context: Alopecia universalis, totalis or areata was present in patients who were mostly female. Small pooled library volume differences chiefly drove per-sample TCR yield variation.

CDR1 is ENHRY and CDR2 is SYGVKD in the germline V gene. The CDR3 has 16 residues. V lost 5 bases and J lost 1, with 14 bases in between. This sample's time point: patch test 1, 2 weeks after DPC sensitization. This sample's treatment: therapeutic diphenylcyclopropenone sensitization with weekly scalp DPC. From whole blood left unfractionated, total RNA was extracted. A single record per CDR3 protein comes from TCRdb applying MiXCR to the RACE reads. The sample carries some 43,000 distinct CDR3 sequences, over 3.5% recorded once. The chain combines TRBV10-3 with TRBJ2-2, with D possibly matching TRBD1 (5 bases). The TCR was taken from a man aged 45-65 years with alopecia areata. Some clones in this sample may be carry-over from other donors' samples. Sequenced here: whole blood, sampled in connection with sensitization to the hapten diphenylcyclopropenone (DPC). The CDR3 protein is CAISLSLTGNTGELFF. The CDR3 DNA is TGTGCCATCAGTCTGTCCCTAACAGGGAACACCGGGGAGCTGTTTTTT.